The T cell receptor (beta chain) described here comes from a study of blood T cell repertoires in COVID-19. Study as a whole: Both acute and convalescent COVID-19 samples were obtained from the United States, Italy and Spain.

Authors' processing steps: Amplified reference gene primers provided the basis for estimating nucleated cell counts. Produced via immunoSEQ multiplex PCR; TCRdb's table is partial and in-frame only. V and J calls and clone size follow that table, whereas D and trimming were derived from the DNA. The sample records 250,000 or so clones, roughly four fifths being singletons. CDR3 length: 14 residues. The germline gives CDR1 SQVTM, CDR2 ANQGSEA. This chain joins TRBV29-1 and TRBJ1-1; unclear D gene. The sample consisted of peripheral blood. The TCR originated in a woman between 70 and 85 years old with acute or convalescent COVID-19. CDR3 amino acids: CSVLTFGVNTEAFF. In DNA, the CDR3 is TGCAGTGTTCTAACATTCGGGGTGAACACTGAAGCTTTCTTT.